The sequence of this TCR beta chain was determined in a study of T cell responses to AZD1222 COVID-19 vaccine. The CDR3 sequence is 17 residues long. Germline V gives CDR1 SEHNR, CDR2 FQNEAQ (reference sequence). Between the trimmed V and J ends, which lost 0 bases and 5 bases, there was a span of 14 bases. The data were produced by immunoSEQ multiplex PCR, yet TCRdb's version contains in-frame clones alone and is incomplete. The table records about 130,000 clones, more than 80% of them present only once. This clone was observed a few times. This receptor was taken from an adult who received the AZD1222 COVID-19 vaccine. Specimen: peripheral blood, collected 28 days after the second AZD1222 dose. V is TRBV7-9 and J is TRBJ1-6; TRBD1 might be the D (5 bases). Here the CDR3 DNA reads TGTGCCAGCAGCTTAGCCCCGGCAGGGTGGAATAATTCACCCCTCCACTTT. Its protein is CASSLAPAGWNNSPLHF.